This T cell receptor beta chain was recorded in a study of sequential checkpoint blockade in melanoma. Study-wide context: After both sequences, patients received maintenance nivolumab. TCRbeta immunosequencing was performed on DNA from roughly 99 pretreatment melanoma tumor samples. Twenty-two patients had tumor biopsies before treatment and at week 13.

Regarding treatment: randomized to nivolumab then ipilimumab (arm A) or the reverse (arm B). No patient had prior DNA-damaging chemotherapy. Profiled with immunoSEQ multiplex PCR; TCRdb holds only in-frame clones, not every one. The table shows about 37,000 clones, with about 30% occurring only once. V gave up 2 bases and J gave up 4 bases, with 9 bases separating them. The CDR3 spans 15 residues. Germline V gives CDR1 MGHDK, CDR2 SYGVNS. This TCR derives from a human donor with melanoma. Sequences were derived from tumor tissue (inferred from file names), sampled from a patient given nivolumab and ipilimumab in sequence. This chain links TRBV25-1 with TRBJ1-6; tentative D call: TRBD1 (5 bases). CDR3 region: CASSESKGYNSPLHF. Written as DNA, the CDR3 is TGTGCCAGCAGTGAAAGTAAGGGGTATAATTCACCCCTCCACTTT.